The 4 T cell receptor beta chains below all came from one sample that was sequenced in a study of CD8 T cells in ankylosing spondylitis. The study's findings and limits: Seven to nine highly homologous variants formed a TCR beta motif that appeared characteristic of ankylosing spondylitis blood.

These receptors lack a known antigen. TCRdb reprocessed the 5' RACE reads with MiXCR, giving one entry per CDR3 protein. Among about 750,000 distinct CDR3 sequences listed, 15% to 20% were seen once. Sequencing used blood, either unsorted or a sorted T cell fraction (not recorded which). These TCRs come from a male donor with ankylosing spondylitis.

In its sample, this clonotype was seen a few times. The CDR3 DNA is TGTGCCAGCAGCTACCTAGCGGGGCTCACAGATACGCAGTATTTT. This gives the protein CASSYLAGLTDTQYF. This chain connects TRBV7-2 to TRBJ2-3; 9 nucleotides match TRBD2. The V and J ends lost 4 bases and 2 bases, in that order; junction bases with no gene match: 4. The CDR3 has 15 amino acids. CDR1 and CDR2 from the germline V gene are SGHTA and FQGNSA.

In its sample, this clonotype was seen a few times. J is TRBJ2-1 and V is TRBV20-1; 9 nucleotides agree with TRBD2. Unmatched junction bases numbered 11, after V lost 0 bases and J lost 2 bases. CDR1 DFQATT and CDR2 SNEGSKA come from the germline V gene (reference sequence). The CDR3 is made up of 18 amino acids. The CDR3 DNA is TGCAGTGCTAGAGATCGGGGGCTAGCGGGATTTCCCTACAATGAGCAGTTCTTC. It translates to CSARDRGLAGFPYNEQFF.

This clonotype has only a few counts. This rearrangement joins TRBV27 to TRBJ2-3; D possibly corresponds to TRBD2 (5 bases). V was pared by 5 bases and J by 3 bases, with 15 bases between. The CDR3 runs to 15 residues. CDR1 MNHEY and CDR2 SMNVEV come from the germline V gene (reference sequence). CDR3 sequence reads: CASSIASGVTDTQYF. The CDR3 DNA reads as TGTGCCAGCAGTATCGCTTCCGGGGTGACAGATACGCAGTATTTT.

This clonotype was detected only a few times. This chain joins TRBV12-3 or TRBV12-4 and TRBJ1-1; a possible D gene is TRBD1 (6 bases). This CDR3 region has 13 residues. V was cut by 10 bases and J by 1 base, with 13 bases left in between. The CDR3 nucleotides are TGTGCCATCTCGCCGACAGGGAACACTGAAGCTTTCTTT. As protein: CAISPTGNTEAFF.